The 16 T cell receptor beta chains below come from one sample, sequenced in a study of shared clonotypes between healthy human individuals. The assay was immunoSEQ multiplex PCR, and TCRdb's table has in-frame clones only and misses some. This table has some 2,500,000 clones, 93% appearing once. The source material was naive CD4+ T cells from PBMCs. As for subset: CD45RA+ positively selected. The receptors come from a man aged 18 to 29 in good health. Some clones in this sample may be carry-over from other donors' samples.

The chain links TRBV10-3 to TRBJ2-2, with D possibly being TRBD1 (5 bases). V dropped 6 bases and J dropped 3 bases, with 8 bases sitting between them. Germline CDR1 reads ENHRY; CDR2 reads SYGVKD. This CDR3 spans 13 amino acids. CDR3 in DNA: TGTGCCATCAGATCAGGGTACACCGGGGAGCTGTTTTTT. Amino acids: CAIRSGYTGELFF.

The rearrangement joins TRBV27 to TRBJ2-7; possibly TRBD1 or TRBD2 for D (5 bases each). Germline V CDR1 and CDR2: MNHEY, SMNVEV (reference sequence). The CDR3 spans 15 residues. Trimming cost V 10 bases and J 6 bases, with 25 bases left between them. The CDR3 sequence is CANSAGASILAEQYF. CDR3 bases: TGTGCCAACTCGGCCGGGGCGAGTATCCTTGCCGAGCAGTACTTC.

The chain is built from TRBV21-1 and TRBJ1-1; the table gives TRBD1 as D, unverified against the DNA. TRBV21-1 is classified as a pseudogene. This CDR3 has 15 residues. The CDR3 spells CASSKRGQGSSEAFF. As DNA, the CDR3 is TGTGCCAGCAGCAAAAGAGGACAGGGATCCTCTGAGGCTTTCTTT.

This clone was recorded once. The gene calls are TRBV9 and TRBJ2-2; D call uncertain. The CDR3 sequence is 16 residues long. V was shortened by 0 bases and J by 3 bases, with 12 bases between the two germline ends. Looked up from germline, CDR1 is SGDLS and CDR2 is YYNGEE. The chain's CDR3 is CASSVGPTGDTGELFF. The CDR3 bases are TGTGCCAGCAGCGTAGGGCCCACGGGCGACACCGGGGAGCTGTTTTTT. Full variable domain (missing parts from reference TRBV9 and TRBJ2-2): DSGVTQTPKHLITATGQRVTLRCSPRSGDLSVYWYQQSLDQGLQFLIQYYNGEERAKGNILERFSAQQFPDLHSELNLSSLELGDSALYFCASSVGPTGDTGELFFGEGSRLTVL.

The chain joins TRBV28 to TRBJ2-4, with D tentatively TRBD1 (6 bases). Germline lookup yields CDR1 MDHEN and CDR2 SYDVKM. The germline V and J ends were trimmed by 5 bases and 0 bases, with 17 bases remaining between them. This CDR3 contains 17 residues. The CDR3 reads CASSDTGNPIAKNIQYF. The DNA of the CDR3 is TGTGCCAGCAGTGATACAGGGAACCCCATAGCCAAAAACATTCAGTACTTC.

The J gene is TRBJ2-7, the V gene TRBV18, with 9 bases matching TRBD2. V was pared by 1 base and J by 5 bases, with 6 bases of the junction left unmatched. This CDR3 contains 15 residues. Germline CDR1 is KGHSH and CDR2 is LQKENI. As DNA, the CDR3 is TGTGCCAGCTCACCACTTAGCGGGAGAAGTAACGAGCAGTACTTC. Translation: CASSPLSGRSNEQYF.

In the case of this clone: Other nucleotide sequences from this sample produce the same CDR3. The J gene is TRBJ2-1, the V gene TRBV21-1. TRBV21-1 is a listed pseudogene. The CDR3 has 13 amino acids. CDR3 residues: CASSKEVNNEQFF. In DNA form, the CDR3 reads TGTGCCAGCAGCAAAGAGGTCAACAATGAGCAGTTCTTC.

V usage is TRBV25-1 and J usage is TRBJ2-5; D is perhaps TRBD1 or TRBD2 (6 bases each). The CDR3 totals 14 residues. CDR1 is MGHDK, CDR2 SYGVNS, per germline. The germline V and J ends were trimmed by 0 bases and 9 bases, with 14 bases remaining between them. In DNA form, the CDR3 reads TGTGCCAGCAGTGAATATGAGGGGGGTACGGCCCAGTACTTC. This codes for CASSEYEGGTAQYF.

V and J are TRBV28 and TRBJ2-7, with 14 bases aligning to TRBD2. This CDR3 has 17 amino acids. Trimming cost V 2 bases and J 9 bases; bases outside gene matches: 12. Germline CDR1 reads MDHEN; CDR2 reads SYDVKM. CDR3 coding DNA: TGTGCCAGCAGTTTACGTGGGACTAGCGGGAGTGGTCTAGGGCAGTACTTC. Encoded protein: CASSLRGTSGSGLGQYF. Full variable domain (remainder filled in from reference TRBV28 and TRBJ2-7): DVKVTQSSRYLVKRTGEKVFLECVQDMDHENMFWYRQDPGLGLRLIYFSYDVKMKEKGDIPEGYSVSREKKERFSLILESASTNQTSMYLCASSLRGTSGSGLGQYFGPGTRLTVT.

The V gene is TRBV6-4, the J gene TRBJ2-1; 8 nucleotides line up with TRBD2. Germline assignment: CDR1 MRHNA and CDR2 SNTAGT. The V gene end was trimmed by 5 bases and the J gene end by 3 bases; junction bases not matched to a gene: 9. The CDR3 is made up of 16 amino acids. The chain's CDR3 is CASSILPTSGYNEQFF. CDR3 DNA: TGTGCCAGCAGTATCCTCCCTACTAGCGGCTACAATGAGCAGTTCTTC.

The rearrangement joins TRBV6-5 to TRBJ1-1; D may be TRBD1 (6 bases). The CDR3 has 13 residues. CDR1 is MNHEY and CDR2 is SVGAGI in the germline V gene. With 1 base removed from V and 4 bases from J, the gap between germline ends came to 7 bases. The CDR3 bases are TGTGCCAGCAGTTACTGGGGGGCCACTGAAGCTTTCTTT. Encoded protein: CASSYWGATEAFF.

The V call is TRBV9, the J call TRBJ2-1; TRBD2 agrees at 10 bases. The CDR3 spans 15 residues. In germline, CDR1 is SGDLS, CDR2 YYNGEE. V lost 3 bases and J lost 8; bases outside the gene matches: 8. CDR3 nucleotide sequence: TGTGCCAGCAGCGCATCTAGCGGGAGTAGGTATGAGCAGTTCTTC. Its protein product is CASSASSGSRYEQFF.

The V call is TRBV11-2, the J call TRBJ1-3; D is undetermined. The V gene's germline CDR1 is SGHAT and CDR2 FQNNGV. The CDR3 runs to 15 residues. Trimming shortened V by 5 bases and J by 4 bases, and 15 bases separated the two germline ends. The CDR3 spells CASSRIRDPGNTIYF. In DNA, the CDR3 is TGTGCCAGCAGCCGAATAAGGGATCCCGGAAACACCATATATTTT.

This chain joins TRBV18 and TRBJ2-2, with TRBD2 matching over 7 bases. Germline V gene sequence: CDR1 KGHSH, CDR2 LQKENI. This CDR3 has 15 amino acids. Germline trimming cut 5 bases from V and 1 base from J; bases unmatched to any gene: 4. The CDR3 DNA reads as TGTGCCAGCTCAATTTCTAGCGGGAACACCGGGGAGCTGTTTTTT. It yields the protein CASSISSGNTGELFF.

The chain is built from TRBV7-3 and TRBJ1-2, with 7 bases identical to TRBD1. In germline, CDR1 is SGHTA, CDR2 FQGTGA. V dropped 5 bases and J dropped 0; count of bases not matched to a gene: 6. The CDR3 spans 15 residues. The CDR3 here is CASSPGTVANYGYTF. The DNA for the CDR3 is TGTGCCAGCAGCCCCGGGACAGTCGCTAACTATGGCTACACCTTC.

The rearrangement joins TRBV11-2 to TRBJ2-1; tentative D call: TRBD1 (6 bases). The ends were cut back, 4 bases at V and 2 bases at J, with 9 bases in the middle. CDR3 length: 14 residues. CDR1 is SGHAT, CDR2 FQNNGV, per germline. The DNA for the CDR3 is TGTGCCAGCAGCTCGCAGGGGCCCTACAATGAGCAGTTCTTC. Protein sequence: CASSSQGPYNEQFF. Together with reference TRBV11-2 and TRBJ2-1, the CDR3 gives the full variable domain: EAGVAQSPRYKIIEKRQSVAFWCNPISGHATLYWYQQILGQGPKLLIQFQNNGVVDDSQLPKDRFSAERLKGVDSTLKIQPAKLEDSAVYLCASSSQGPYNEQFFGPGTRLTVL.